This paragraph reports one T cell receptor (beta chain). J was trimmed by 4 bases and V by 3 bases; bases with no gene match: 10. From germline, CDR1 is ENHRY and CDR2 SYGVKD. The CDR3 is 16 residues long. This sample stems from a study of blood T cell repertoires in COVID-19. Using immunoSEQ multiplex PCR, the repertoire was profiled, and TCRdb retains in-frame clones only, with some absent. The sample yields under 200,000 clones, around 90% seen once. Sequencing was done on a sample of peripheral blood. The chain is built from TRBV10-3 and TRBJ2-3; 7 bases agree with TRBD1. This clonotype was sampled from a man in his forties with active or convalescent COVID-19. In DNA form, the CDR3 reads TGTGCCATCAGTGAATTGGGCAGGGGGATAGCAGATACGCAGTATTTT. It encodes CAISELGRGIADTQYF.